The 20 T cell receptor beta chains presented below share a single source sample, sequenced in a study of blood T cell repertoires in COVID-19. Sequencing used immunoSEQ multiplex PCR; TCRdb keeps in-frame clones, though not all of them. Of 53,000 or so clones in the sample, 70% to 80% are singletons; the top ten hold about 20%. Specimen: peripheral blood. All receptors come from a man between 50 and 59 years old with active or convalescent COVID-19.

The V and J genes are TRBV5-1 and TRBJ2-6; TRBD1 is a possible D gene (5 bases). The length of the CDR3 is 15 residues. V gave up 4 bases and J gave up 0 bases, with 8 bases separating them. Germline CDR1 SGHRS, CDR2 YFSETQ. The CDR3 nucleotides read TGCGCCAGCAGCGAGACAGCCTCTGGGGCCAACGTCCTGACTTTC. This gives the protein CASSETASGANVLTF.

V usage is TRBV19 and J usage is TRBJ2-1; TRBD2 agrees at 11 bases. J gave up 9 bases and V 1 base, and 17 bases lay outside the gene matches. The CDR3 runs to 19 residues. CDR1 is LNHDA, CDR2 SQIVND, per germline (reference sequence). The CDR3: CASSIVLTTGTSGLGEQFF. CDR3 nucleotides: TGTGCCAGTAGTATAGTCCTCACGACCGGGACTAGCGGACTAGGTGAGCAGTTCTTC.

The chain uses TRBV7-9 and TRBJ2-1, with D uncertain. V was pared by 5 bases and J by 1 base, with 9 bases between. This CDR3 is 14 amino acids long. The germline CDR1 and CDR2 sequences are SEHNR and FQNEAQ (reference sequence). CDR3 sequence: CASSRPGSYNEQFF. DNA for the CDR3: TGTGCCAGCAGCCGTCCAGGTTCCTACAATGAGCAGTTCTTC.

This clone was detected only a few times. The CDR3 nucleotides are TGTGCCAGCAGTTCTGGCCAGGGGGCATTTTCTGGAAACACCATATATTTT. Its protein product is CASSSGQGAFSGNTIYF. V gene TRBV28 combines with J gene TRBJ1-3; 8 positions agree with TRBD1. Germline V gene sequence: CDR1 MDHEN, CDR2 SYDVKM. J was trimmed by 1 base and V by 4 bases; bases with no gene match: 9. The CDR3 consists of 17 residues.

This clone was seen a handful of times. The genes are TRBV7-9 and TRBJ2-4, with 8 positions matching TRBD1. This CDR3 contains 16 residues. V trimming: 8 bases; J trimming: 1 base; junction bases outside the gene matches: 10. Germline CDR1 and CDR2: SEHNR and FQNEAQ (reference sequence). CDR3 nucleotides: TGTGCCAGCGGCCAGACAGGGGTAGGGGCCAAAAACATTCAGTACTTC. It yields the protein CASGQTGVGAKNIQYF.

The genes are TRBV12-3 or TRBV12-4 and TRBJ1-2; unclear D gene. The CDR3 totals 13 residues. The V end was cut by 3 bases, the J end by 4 bases, with 9 bases between. The CDR3 sequence: CASSFAGSYGYTF. CDR3 DNA: TGTGCCAGCAGTTTCGCCGGGTCCTATGGCTACACCTTC.

The rearrangement links TRBV28 to TRBJ1-5, with D possibly matching TRBD1 (6 bases). In germline, CDR1 is MDHEN, CDR2 SYDVKM. The CDR3 runs to 12 residues. Trimming removed 8 bases at V and 4 bases at J, with 9 bases between. The CDR3 spells CASCRGNQPQHF. In DNA form, the CDR3 reads TGTGCCAGCTGCAGGGGAAATCAGCCCCAGCATTTT.

V gene TRBV10-3 combines with J gene TRBJ1-6; D possibly corresponds to TRBD1 (5 bases). The germline gives CDR1 ENHRY, CDR2 SYGVKD. The CDR3 sequence is 14 residues long. Deletions cut 2 bases from V and 8 bases from J, with 10 bases between. The chain's CDR3 is CAISEQGSDSPLHF. The CDR3, as DNA: TGTGCCATCAGTGAGCAGGGCTCGGATTCACCCCTCCACTTT.

V and J are TRBV4-1 and TRBJ1-1, with D unresolved. Germline lookup yields CDR1 MGHRA and CDR2 YSYEKL. The CDR3 runs to 14 residues. Trimming removed 1 base from V and 3 bases from J, with 9 bases in between. CDR3 in DNA: TGCGCCAGCAGCCAAGGTCCGGGGTACACTGAAGCTTTCTTT. Translating gives CASSQGPGYTEAFF.

The chain has TRBV2 and TRBJ2-3; D perhaps matches TRBD1 (6 bases). Per germline, CDR1 SNHLY and CDR2 FYNNEI. Trimming left V 10 bases short and J 3 bases short, with 17 bases between. This CDR3 comprises 14 residues. DNA for the CDR3: TGTGCCATCTATACAGGGTCTCAAACAGATACGCAGTATTTT. Its protein is CAIYTGSQTDTQYF.

The chain couples TRBV19 to TRBJ2-2, with 9 bases that match TRBD1. The CDR3 length is 14 residues. Germline values: CDR1 LNHDA, CDR2 SQIVND (reference sequence). With 4 bases clipped from V and 4 bases from J, the junction kept 1 base outside the gene matches. CDR3 DNA: TGTGCCAGTAGTAGACAGGGGGGCACCGGGGAGCTGTTTTTT. Translated, it gives CASSRQGGTGELFF.

The chain is built from TRBV19 and TRBJ1-1; the D is unclear. CDR3 length: 14 residues. Germline assignment: CDR1 LNHDA and CDR2 SQIVND (reference sequence). Trimming stripped 9 bases from V and 6 bases from J, with 20 bases between. CDR3 amino acids: CASKILTGSAEAFF. The CDR3 region has the DNA TGTGCCAGCAAAATATTGACGGGGTCGGCTGAAGCTTTCTTT.

This rearrangement joins TRBV7-9 to TRBJ2-1; D gene uncertain. This CDR3 contains 17 residues. The germline CDR1 and CDR2 sequences are SEHNR and FQNEAQ (reference sequence). V was pared by 2 bases and J by 5 bases, with 19 bases between. The CDR3 DNA reads TGTGCCAGCAGCTTACCGCCTCCTGCGCCACCGGACAATGAGCAGTTCTTC. This codes for CASSLPPPAPPDNEQFF.

The chain couples TRBV30 to TRBJ2-7; perhaps TRBD1 as D (6 bases). Germline loops: CDR1 GTSNPN, CDR2 SVGIG (reference sequence). The CDR3 is 13 amino acids. Deletions cut 0 bases from V and 0 bases from J, with 6 bases between. The CDR3 protein is CAWSVDSSYEQYF. The CDR3 DNA sequence: TGTGCCTGGAGTGTGGACAGCTCCTACGAGCAGTACTTC.

The chain combines TRBV2 with TRBJ2-3, with TRBD1 matching 7 bases. There are 14 residues in the CDR3. Germline V gene data show CDR1 as SNHLY and CDR2 as FYNNEI. Germline trimming cut 1 base from V and 4 bases from J; bases unmatched to any gene: 2. The CDR3 here is CASSEGQGADTQYF. For the CDR3, the DNA is TGTGCCAGCAGTGAAGGACAGGGAGCAGATACGCAGTATTTT.

This clone has only a few counts. The chain couples TRBV6-5 to TRBJ1-6; 7 nucleotides match TRBD1. The V gene's germline CDR1 is MNHEY and CDR2 SVGAGI. The CDR3 sequence is 15 residues long. The ends lost 11 bases at V and 0 bases at J; junction bases unmatched: 7. The CDR3 sequence: CAARDSSSYNSPLHF. The DNA for the CDR3 is TGTGCCGCCCGGGACAGTAGCTCCTATAATTCACCCCTCCACTTT.

The chain recombines TRBV18 with TRBJ2-6, with 7 bases that match TRBD1. The length of the CDR3 is 18 residues. The germline V gene has CDR1 KGHSH and CDR2 LQKENI. V lost 5 bases, J lost 0 bases, and 10 bases stayed unmatched. In DNA form, the CDR3 reads TGTGCCAGCTCAGAGAGACAGGGAACCTTCTCTGGGGCCAACGTCCTGACTTTC. Protein: CASSERQGTFSGANVLTF.

The chain recombines TRBV12-3 or TRBV12-4 with TRBJ1-5, with a possible D match to TRBD1 (5 bases). This CDR3 contains 13 residues. V was trimmed by 5 bases and J by 6 bases, leaving 11 bases between them. The CDR3 DNA reads TGTGCCAGCAGTGTTGGGGCCAGTCAGCCCCAGCATTTT. This sequence encodes CASSVGASQPQHF.

This chain connects TRBV18 to TRBJ2-7, with 14 bases matching TRBD2. V was pared by 5 bases and J by 6 bases, with 9 bases of the junction left unmatched. The CDR3 extends over 16 amino acids. CDR1 KGHSH and CDR2 LQKENI come from the germline V gene. The CDR3 sequence: CASSTGTSGRAFEQYF. In DNA, the CDR3 is TGTGCCAGCTCAACGGGGACTAGCGGGAGAGCCTTCGAGCAGTACTTC. The full variable domain, rest sourced from reference TRBV18 and TRBJ2-7, is NAGVMQNPRHLVRRRGQEARLRCSPMKGHSHVYWYRQLPEEGLKFMVYLQKENIIDESGMPKERFSAEFPKEGPSILRIQQVVRGDSAAYFCASSTGTSGRAFEQYFGPGTRLTVT.

This clone was observed once. The gene calls are TRBV11-2 and TRBJ2-7; maybe TRBD2 (5 bases). V was cut by 5 bases and J by 7 bases, with 15 bases left in between. Germline V gives CDR1 SGHAT, CDR2 FQNNGV. This CDR3 has 13 amino acids. CDR3 in DNA: TGTGCCAGCAGCGTAACCGGGGAAAGGGAGCAGTACTTC. This codes for CASSVTGEREQYF.